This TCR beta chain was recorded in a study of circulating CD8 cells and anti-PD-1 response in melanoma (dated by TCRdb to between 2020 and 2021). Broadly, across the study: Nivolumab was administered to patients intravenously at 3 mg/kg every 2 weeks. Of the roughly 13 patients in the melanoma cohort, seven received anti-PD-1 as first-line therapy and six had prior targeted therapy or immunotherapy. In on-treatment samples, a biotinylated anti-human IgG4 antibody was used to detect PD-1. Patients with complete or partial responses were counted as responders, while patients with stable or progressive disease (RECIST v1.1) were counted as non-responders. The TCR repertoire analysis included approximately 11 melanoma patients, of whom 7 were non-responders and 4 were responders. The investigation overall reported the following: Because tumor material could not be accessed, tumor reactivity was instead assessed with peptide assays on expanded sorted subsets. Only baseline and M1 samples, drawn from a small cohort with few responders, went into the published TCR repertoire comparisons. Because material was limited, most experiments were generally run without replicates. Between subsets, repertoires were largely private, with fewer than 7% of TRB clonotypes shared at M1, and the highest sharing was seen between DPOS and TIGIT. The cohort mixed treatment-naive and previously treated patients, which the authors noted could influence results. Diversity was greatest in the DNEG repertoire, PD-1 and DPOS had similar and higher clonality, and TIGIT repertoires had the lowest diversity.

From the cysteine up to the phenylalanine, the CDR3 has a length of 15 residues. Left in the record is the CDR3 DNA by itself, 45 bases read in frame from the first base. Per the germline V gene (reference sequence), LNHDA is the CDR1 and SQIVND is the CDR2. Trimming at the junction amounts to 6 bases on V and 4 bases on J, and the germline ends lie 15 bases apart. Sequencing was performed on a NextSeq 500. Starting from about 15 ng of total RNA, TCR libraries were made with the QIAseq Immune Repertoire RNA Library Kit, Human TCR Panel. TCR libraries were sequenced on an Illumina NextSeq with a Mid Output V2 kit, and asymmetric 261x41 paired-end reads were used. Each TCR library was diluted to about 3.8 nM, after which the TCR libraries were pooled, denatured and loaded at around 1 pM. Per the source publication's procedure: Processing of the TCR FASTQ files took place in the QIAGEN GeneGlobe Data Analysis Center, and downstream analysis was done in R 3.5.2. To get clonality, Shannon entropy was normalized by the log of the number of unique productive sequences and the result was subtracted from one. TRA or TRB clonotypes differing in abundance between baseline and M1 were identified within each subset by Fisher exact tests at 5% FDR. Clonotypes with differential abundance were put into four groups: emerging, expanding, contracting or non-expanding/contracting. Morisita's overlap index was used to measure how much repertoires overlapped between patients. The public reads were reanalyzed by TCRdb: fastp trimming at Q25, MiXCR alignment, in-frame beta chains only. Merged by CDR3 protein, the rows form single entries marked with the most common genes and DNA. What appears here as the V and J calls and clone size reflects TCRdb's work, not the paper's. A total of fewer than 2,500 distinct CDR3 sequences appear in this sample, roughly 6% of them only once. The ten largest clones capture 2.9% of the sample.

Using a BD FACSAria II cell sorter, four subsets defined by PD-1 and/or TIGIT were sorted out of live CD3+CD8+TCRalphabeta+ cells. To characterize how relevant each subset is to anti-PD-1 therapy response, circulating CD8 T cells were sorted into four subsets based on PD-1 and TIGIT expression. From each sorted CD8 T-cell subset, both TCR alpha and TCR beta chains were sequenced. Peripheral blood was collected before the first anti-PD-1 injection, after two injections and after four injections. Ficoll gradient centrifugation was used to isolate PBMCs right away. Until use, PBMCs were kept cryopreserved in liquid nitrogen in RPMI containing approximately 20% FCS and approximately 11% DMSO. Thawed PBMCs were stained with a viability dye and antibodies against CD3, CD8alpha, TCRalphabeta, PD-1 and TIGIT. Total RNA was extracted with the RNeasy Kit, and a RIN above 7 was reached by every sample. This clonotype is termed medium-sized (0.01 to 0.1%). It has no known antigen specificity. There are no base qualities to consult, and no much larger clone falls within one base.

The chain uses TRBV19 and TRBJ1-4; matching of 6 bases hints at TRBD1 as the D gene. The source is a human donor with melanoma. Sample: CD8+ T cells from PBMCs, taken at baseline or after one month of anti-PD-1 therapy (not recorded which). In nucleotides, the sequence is TGTGCCAGTAGGCTTACAGGGCTCGATAATGAAAAACTGTTTTTT. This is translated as CASRLTGLDNEKLFF.